The rows below give T cell receptor beta chains drawn from one sample of a study of T-cell memory formation after mild COVID-19. Via MiXCR, TCRdb re-called the 5' RACE reads, giving one row per CDR3 protein. The data show hundreds of thousands of distinct CDR3 sequences, more than 15% seen once. The specimen sequenced was PBMCs or a T cell subset sorted from them (not recorded which). All receptors come from a man aged 18 to 29 who had mild COVID-19 (a few samples of this study predate the infection). Cell type and time point are not known. The CDR3 runs from the conserved cysteine through the conserved F or W. D genes are given only for firm matches. Rows may omit the clone size; those that give it use once, few, many or a size class.

CDR3 protein: CASGSPLNYGYTF; CDR3 DNA: TGCGCCAGCGGATCGCCGCTGAACTATGGCTACACCTTC; J gene: TRBJ1-2; V gene: TRBV5-1; D gene: NA; clone size: NA
CDR3 protein: CASSTGAYQETQYF; CDR3 DNA: TGTGCCAGCAGCACCGGCGCGTACCAAGAGACCCAGTACTTC; J gene: TRBJ2-5; V gene: TRBV6-6; D gene: NA; clone size: few
CDR3 protein: CASSLGPVQVSGELFF; CDR3 DNA: TGTGCCAGCAGCTTAGGTCCGGTACAGGTCAGCGGGGAGCTGTTTTTT; J gene: TRBJ2-2; V gene: TRBV11-2; D gene: NA; clone size: few
CDR3 protein: CASSPRTLRSSYNEQFF; CDR3 DNA: TGTGCCAGCAGCCCGAGGACATTGCGGAGCTCCTACAATGAGCAGTTCTTC; J gene: TRBJ2-1; V gene: TRBV5-5; D gene: NA; clone size: many
CDR3 protein: CASSSTGYGANVLTF; CDR3 DNA: TGTGCCAGCAGTTCGACAGGCTATGGGGCCAACGTCCTGACTTTC; J gene: TRBJ2-6; V gene: TRBV6-2/TRBV6-3; D gene: NA; clone size: NA
CDR3 protein: CARKRQAEKLFF; CDR3 DNA: TGCGCCAGAAAACGACAGGCTGAAAAACTGTTTTTT; J gene: TRBJ1-4; V gene: TRBV10-1; D gene: NA; clone size: NA
CDR3 protein: CASSPGQGPLF; CDR3 DNA: TGTGCCAGCAGCCCGGGACAGGGGCCTCTTTTC; J gene: TRBJ1-2; V gene: TRBV7-9; D gene: TRBD1; clone size: NA
CDR3 protein: CASQIVSGGNSPLHF; CDR3 DNA: TGTGCCAGCCAAATAGTCTCCGGGGGAAATTCACCCCTCCACTTT; J gene: TRBJ1-6; V gene: TRBV19; D gene: NA; clone size: NA
CDR3 protein: CASSTKGGLGQPQHF; CDR3 DNA: TGTGCCAGCTCCACCAAGGGGGGGCTCGGGCAGCCCCAGCATTTT; J gene: TRBJ1-5; V gene: TRBV18; D gene: NA; clone size: few
CDR3 protein: CASSFTGYGYTF; CDR3 DNA: TGTGCCAGCAGCTTCACAGGCTATGGCTACACCTTC; J gene: TRBJ1-2; V gene: TRBV7-9; D gene: NA; clone size: NA
CDR3 protein: CASRRVGDTGELFF; CDR3 DNA: TGCGCCAGCCGACGGGTCGGGGACACCGGGGAGCTGTTTTTT; J gene: TRBJ2-2; V gene: TRBV5-1; D gene: NA; clone size: few
CDR3 protein: CAWSVRPMAGELFF; CDR3 DNA: TGTGCCTGGAGTGTCAGGCCCATGGCCGGGGAGCTGTTTTTT; J gene: TRBJ2-2; V gene: TRBV30; D gene: NA; clone size: NA
CDR3 protein: CASRRQGARVEKLFF; CDR3 DNA: TGTGCCAGCAGGAGACAGGGGGCGCGAGTTGAAAAACTGTTTTTT; J gene: TRBJ1-4; V gene: TRBV6-6; D gene: TRBD1; clone size: few
CDR3 protein: CASSIVTGTLSEQFF; CDR3 DNA: TGTGCCAGTAGTATAGTTACAGGGACTCTCAGTGAGCAGTTCTTC; J gene: TRBJ2-1; V gene: TRBV19; D gene: NA; clone size: few
CDR3 protein: CASSSHTGLAGLQETQYF; CDR3 DNA: TGTGCCAGCAGTTCTCACACGGGACTAGCGGGTCTCCAAGAGACCCAGTACTTC; J gene: TRBJ2-5; V gene: TRBV6-2/TRBV6-3; D gene: TRBD2; clone size: many
CDR3 protein: CASSPAGTGNTEAFF; CDR3 DNA: TGTGCCAGCTCACCGGCCGGGACAGGAAACACTGAAGCTTTCTTT; J gene: TRBJ1-1; V gene: TRBV18; D gene: TRBD1; clone size: few
CDR3 protein: CASSQVGGPADTQYF; CDR3 DNA: TGCGCCAGCAGCCAAGTGGGGGGCCCTGCAGATACGCAGTATTTT; J gene: TRBJ2-3; V gene: TRBV4-3; D gene: NA; clone size: medium-sized
CDR3 protein: CASSQDTSGGASAETQYF; CDR3 DNA: TGTGCCAGCAGCCAAGATACTAGCGGGGGGGCCAGTGCTGAGACCCAGTACTTC; J gene: TRBJ2-5; V gene: TRBV4-2; D gene: TRBD2; clone size: NA
CDR3 protein: CASSLYVRAGTGELFF; CDR3 DNA: TGCGCCAGCAGCTTGTATGTGCGGGCCGGCACCGGGGAGCTGTTTTTT; J gene: TRBJ2-2; V gene: TRBV5-1; D gene: NA; clone size: NA
CDR3 protein: CASSQDLIGAGQPQHF; CDR3 DNA: TGTGCCAGCAGCCAAGATTTGATCGGGGCCGGTCAGCCCCAGCATTTT; J gene: TRBJ1-5; V gene: TRBV4-2; D gene: NA; clone size: NA
CDR3 protein: CSAREGVFGNTIYF; CDR3 DNA: TGCAGTGCTAGAGAAGGGGTATTTGGAAACACCATATATTTT; J gene: TRBJ1-3; V gene: TRBV20-1; D gene: NA; clone size: NA
CDR3 protein: CSARSGTGKLANYGYTF; CDR3 DNA: TGCAGTGCTAGGTCGGGGACAGGGAAGTTAGCTAACTATGGCTACACCTTC; J gene: TRBJ1-2; V gene: TRBV20-1; D gene: TRBD1; clone size: once
CDR3 protein: CASTVSGVSDTQYF; CDR3 DNA: TGTGCCAGCACCGTGAGCGGGGTGTCAGATACGCAGTATTTT; J gene: TRBJ2-3; V gene: TRBV27; D gene: TRBD2; clone size: NA
CDR3 protein: CASSVGQGTEAFF; CDR3 DNA: TGCGCCAGCAGCGTAGGTCAGGGAACTGAAGCTTTCTTT; J gene: TRBJ1-1; V gene: TRBV5-1; D gene: NA; clone size: many
CDR3 protein: CSGLAGGLAYEQYF; CDR3 DNA: TGCAGTGGACTAGCGGGGGGCCTTGCCTACGAGCAGTACTTC; J gene: TRBJ2-7; V gene: TRBV20-1; D gene: TRBD2; clone size: many
CDR3 protein: CSARGKTSGVTDTQYF; CDR3 DNA: TGCAGTGCTAGAGGCAAGACTAGCGGGGTAACAGATACGCAGTATTTT; J gene: TRBJ2-3; V gene: TRBV20-1; D gene: TRBD2; clone size: NA
CDR3 protein: CASSLNGGAYNEQFF; CDR3 DNA: TGTGCCAGCAGCTTGAACGGGGGGGCCTACAATGAGCAGTTCTTC; J gene: TRBJ2-1; V gene: TRBV7-8; D gene: TRBD2; clone size: NA
CDR3 protein: CASSPSVYTDTQYF; CDR3 DNA: TGTGCCAGCAGCCCCTCGGTGTACACAGATACGCAGTATTTT; J gene: TRBJ2-3; V gene: TRBV7-2; D gene: NA; clone size: NA
CDR3 protein: CASSWEGIPQDTQYF; CDR3 DNA: TGCGCCAGCAGCTGGGAGGGGATTCCCCAAGATACGCAGTATTTT; J gene: TRBJ2-3; V gene: TRBV5-1; D gene: TRBD2; clone size: many
CDR3 protein: CSARDLGRNTEAFF; CDR3 DNA: TGCAGTGCTAGAGATCTGGGCAGGAACACTGAAGCTTTCTTT; J gene: TRBJ1-1; V gene: TRBV20-1; D gene: NA; clone size: few
CDR3 protein: CASSRTSGGRGTTGELFF; CDR3 DNA: TGTGCCAGCAGTCGGACTAGCGGGGGCCGGGGGACCACCGGGGAGCTGTTTTTT; J gene: TRBJ2-2; V gene: TRBV9; D gene: TRBD2; clone size: once
CDR3 protein: CASSLLIRGSSYNEQFF; CDR3 DNA: TGTGCCAGCAGCTTATTGATACGGGGGAGCTCCTACAATGAGCAGTTCTTC; J gene: TRBJ2-1; V gene: TRBV7-3; D gene: NA; clone size: many
CDR3 protein: CASSYLGDTEAFF; CDR3 DNA: TGTGCCAGCAGTTACCTCGGGGACACTGAAGCTTTCTTT; J gene: TRBJ1-1; V gene: TRBV6-2/TRBV6-3; D gene: NA; clone size: few
CDR3 protein: CASSYIGQNEAFF; CDR3 DNA: TGTGCCAGCAGTTACATCGGGCAGAATGAAGCTTTCTTT; J gene: TRBJ1-1; V gene: TRBV6-2/TRBV6-3; D gene: NA; clone size: NA
CDR3 protein: CSASQGNSGNTIYF; CDR3 DNA: TGCAGTGCTAGTCAGGGGAACTCTGGAAACACCATATATTTT; J gene: TRBJ1-3; V gene: TRBV20-1; D gene: NA; clone size: NA
CDR3 protein: CASSYSTPGRKGDEQYF; CDR3 DNA: TGTGCCAGCAGCTATTCGACCCCGGGACGAAAGGGGGACGAGCAGTACTTC; J gene: TRBJ2-7; V gene: TRBV7-6; D gene: NA; clone size: few
CDR3 protein: CSVEESGPSSSYEQYF; CDR3 DNA: TGCAGCGTTGAAGAGTCTGGGCCCTCGAGCTCCTACGAGCAGTACTTC; J gene: TRBJ2-7; V gene: TRBV29-1; D gene: NA; clone size: few
CDR3 protein: CSATKLGVGTEAFF; CDR3 DNA: TGCAGTGCGACTAAATTAGGGGTCGGCACTGAAGCTTTCTTT; J gene: TRBJ1-1; V gene: TRBV20-1; D gene: NA; clone size: NA
CDR3 protein: CASGGQGRNEQFF; CDR3 DNA: TGCGCCAGCGGAGGACAGGGCAGGAATGAGCAGTTCTTC; J gene: TRBJ2-1; V gene: TRBV5-1; D gene: TRBD1; clone size: many
CDR3 protein: CASSFGTSGGPSDTQYF; CDR3 DNA: TGTGCCAGCAGCTTTGGGACAAGCGGGGGCCCTTCGGATACGCAGTATTTT; J gene: TRBJ2-3; V gene: TRBV7-9; D gene: TRBD2; clone size: few
CDR3 protein: CASSLDRSLEQYF; CDR3 DNA: TGCGCCAGCAGCTTGGATAGGAGTCTAGAGCAGTACTTC; J gene: TRBJ2-7; V gene: TRBV5-1; D gene: NA; clone size: NA
CDR3 protein: CASALGQTSQETQYF; CDR3 DNA: TGTGCCAGCGCCTTGGGACAGACTTCCCAAGAGACCCAGTACTTC; J gene: TRBJ2-5; V gene: TRBV6-5; D gene: TRBD1; clone size: NA
CDR3 protein: CASSLDRTYNSPLHF; CDR3 DNA: TGTGCCAGCAGCTTAGACCGGACATATAATTCACCCCTCCACTTT; J gene: TRBJ1-6; V gene: TRBV11-2; D gene: NA; clone size: few
CDR3 protein: CSVGRDNQPQHF; CDR3 DNA: TGCAGCGTTGGCAGGGACAATCAGCCCCAGCATTTT; J gene: TRBJ1-5; V gene: TRBV29-1; D gene: NA; clone size: few
CDR3 protein: CASTVFGLRRGETQYF; CDR3 DNA: TGTGCCAGCACGGTTTTTGGACTGCGTCGGGGGGAGACCCAGTACTTC; J gene: TRBJ2-5; V gene: TRBV12-3/TRBV12-4; D gene: NA; clone size: few
CDR3 protein: CASSWDSGDTQYF; CDR3 DNA: TGCGCCAGCAGCTGGGACAGTGGAGATACGCAGTATTTT; J gene: TRBJ2-3; V gene: TRBV5-1; D gene: TRBD1; clone size: many
CDR3 protein: CASSARTSGGTDTQYF; CDR3 DNA: TGTGCCAGCAGCGCCCGGACTAGCGGGGGCACAGATACGCAGTATTTT; J gene: TRBJ2-3; V gene: TRBV7-2; D gene: TRBD2; clone size: NA
CDR3 protein: CASLDWTRADEQFF; CDR3 DNA: TGTGCCAGCCTGGATTGGACTAGAGCGGATGAGCAGTTCTTC; J gene: TRBJ2-1; V gene: TRBV18; D gene: TRBD2; clone size: few